The clone carrying this T cell receptor beta chain came up once. No antigen is known for it. Naive CD4+ cells were CD45RA-selected; the remaining cells were memory. TCRdb's table, derived via immunoSEQ multiplex PCR, lists solely in-frame clones and lacks some. The profile shows about 2.4 million clones, 93% of them singletons. The CDR3 contains 15 residues. Trimming shortened V by 6 bases and J by 3 bases, and 18 bases separated the two germline ends. Germline values: CDR1 MDHEN, CDR2 SYDVKM. These data are taken from a study of shared clonotypes between healthy human individuals. General study findings and limits: Between a few donors, naive CD4 clonotypes were shared at a level of about 5%.

The clonotype comes from a man younger than 35 in good health. Some clones in this sample may be carry-over from other donors' samples. The sequenced sample was naive CD4+ T cells from PBMCs. Subset defined: CD45RA+ positively selected. The rearrangement links TRBV28 to TRBJ2-7; D is possibly TRBD2 (6 bases). CDR3 protein: CASSTHGGGIYEQYF. CDR3 sequence (DNA): TGTGCCAGCAGCACTCATGGAGGAGGGATCTACGAGCAGTACTTC.